This passage covers 27 T cell receptor beta chains from one sample sequenced in a study of neurological immune-mediated disorders. In TCRdb, the 5' RACE reads were re-called with MiXCR into one record per CDR3 protein. The sample has 45,000 to 50,000 distinct CDR3 sequences, approximately 2.8% seen once; the top ten hold roughly 15%. The sequenced material came from PBMCs. These receptors were collected from a woman in her fifties or sixties with multiple sclerosis.

This clonotype was seen many times. The chain links TRBV29-1 to TRBJ2-5; D is possibly TRBD2 (5 bases). V was cut by 6 bases and J by 5 bases, with 13 bases left in between. The CDR3 is 12 amino acids. Germline V lookup: CDR1 SQVTM, CDR2 ANQGSEA. The chain's CDR3 is CSVTGFLETQYF. CDR3 nucleotides: TGCAGCGTCACGGGGTTCCTGGAGACCCAGTACTTC.

This clonotype has a count of ten or more. This chain links TRBV5-1 with TRBJ1-2, with a tentative D call TRBD1 (6 bases). This CDR3 has 14 residues. Germline V gene data show CDR1 as SGHRS and CDR2 as YFSETQ. V gave up 2 bases and J gave up 2 bases, with 10 bases separating them. The CDR3 protein is CASSFRDINYGYTF. The CDR3 DNA sequence: TGCGCCAGCAGCTTCCGGGACATAAACTATGGCTACACCTTC.

This clonotype occurred many times. The chain employs TRBV4-2 and TRBJ1-1; 9 bases are shared with TRBD1. This CDR3 spans 14 amino acids. J was trimmed by 1 base and V by 7 bases; bases with no gene match: 4. Germline CDR1 LGHNA, CDR2 YNFKEQ. This CDR3 is CASTRTGENTEAFF. CDR3 in DNA: TGTGCCAGCACCAGGACAGGGGAGAACACTGAAGCTTTCTTT.

This clonotype was recorded many times. This chain connects TRBV5-1 to TRBJ2-5; perhaps TRBD2 as D (5 bases). V was cut by 4 bases and J by 2 bases, with 12 bases left in between. The CDR3 is 14 residues long. CDR1 is SGHRS and CDR2 is YFSETQ in the germline V gene. CDR3 sequence: CASSPRGFQETQYF. The CDR3 bases are TGCGCCAGCAGCCCCCGGGGTTTTCAAGAGACCCAGTACTTC.

This clonotype came up many times. The rearrangement uses TRBV5-1 and TRBJ2-3; a possible D gene is TRBD1 (6 bases). Trimming took 0 bases from V and 2 from J, leaving 13 bases between them. CDR1 and CDR2 from the germline V gene are SGHRS and YFSETQ. The CDR3 spans 16 residues. CDR3 sequence (DNA): TGCGCCAGCAGCTTGGGTTCAGGGGCCGACACAGATACGCAGTATTTT. Translation gives CASSLGSGADTDTQYF.

At least ten counts were recorded for this clonotype. The DNA for the CDR3 is TGTGCCAGCAGTTTATTGCTGAACACCGGGGAGCTGTTTTTT. Translated: CASSLLLNTGELFF. This chain links TRBV12-3 or TRBV12-4 with TRBJ2-2; D is ambiguous. The CDR3 length is 14 residues. Trimming removed 2 bases at V and 1 base at J, with 5 bases between.

In this sample, this clonotype turned up many times. The gene calls are TRBV7-6 and TRBJ2-5; D gene ambiguous. CDR3 size: 12 residues. The germline V and J ends were trimmed by 2 bases and 5 bases, with 6 bases remaining between them. CDR1 and CDR2 from the germline V gene are SGHVS and FNYEAQ. This CDR3 reads CASSLFWETQYF. The CDR3 DNA sequence: TGTGCCAGCAGCTTATTTTGGGAGACCCAGTACTTC.

In its sample, this clonotype was seen many times. This rearrangement joins TRBV20-1 to TRBJ2-5; the match to TRBD1 covers 8 bases. The V gene end was trimmed by 2 bases and the J gene end by 2 bases; junction bases not matched to a gene: 1. The germline gives CDR1 DFQATT, CDR2 SNEGSKA (reference sequence). The CDR3 consists of 13 residues. The chain's CDR3 is CSARWTGQETQYF. DNA for the CDR3: TGCAGTGCTAGATGGACAGGGCAAGAGACCCAGTACTTC.

There are many counts of this clonotype. The V call is TRBV5-5, the J call TRBJ1-1; TRBD1 might be the D (5 bases). Trimming left V 0 bases short and J 3 bases short, with 15 bases between. The CDR3 length is 16 residues. The germline CDR1 and CDR2 sequences are SGHKS and YYEKEE (reference sequence). In nucleotides, the CDR3 is TGTGCCAGCAGCTTGGTAGGGGCCACCACACACACTGAAGCTTTCTTT. This sequence encodes CASSLVGATTHTEAFF.

Ten or more counts support this clonotype. The rearrangement links TRBV5-1 to TRBJ2-3, with 8 bases identical to TRBD1. V lost 1 base to trimming and J lost 5 bases; unmatched junction nucleotides: 6. CDR3 size: 15 residues. Germline V CDR1 and CDR2: SGHRS, YFSETQ. CDR3 in amino acids: CASSLITGGLDTQYF. The CDR3, as DNA: TGCGCCAGCAGCTTGATTACAGGGGGATTAGATACGCAGTATTTT.

This clonotype was picked up many times. This sequence joins TRBV20-1 and TRBJ1-5, with D maybe TRBD1 (5 bases). Trimming shortened V by 0 bases and J by 5 bases, and 14 bases separated the two germline ends. Germline lookup yields CDR1 DFQATT and CDR2 SNEGSKA (reference sequence). CDR3 length equals 15 residues. DNA for the CDR3: TGCAGTGCTAGAGATCAGGGTTGGGGTCATCAGCCCCAGCATTTT. It yields the protein CSARDQGWGHQPQHF.

At least ten counts were recorded for this clonotype. The chain uses TRBV20-1 and TRBJ1-6; D possibly corresponds to TRBD1 (6 bases). The CDR3 contains 15 residues. In germline, CDR1 is DFQATT, CDR2 SNEGSKA (reference sequence). V shed 6 bases and J shed 3 bases, with 15 bases lying between them. CDR3 region: CSAKTGSGYNSPLHF. DNA for the CDR3: TGCAGTGCAAAAACAGGGTCTGGCTATAATTCACCCCTCCACTTT.

This clonotype appeared many times. This sequence joins TRBV20-1 and TRBJ2-7; 9 nucleotides align to TRBD2. Germline trimming cut 0 bases from V and 7 bases from J; bases unmatched to any gene: 13. The length of the CDR3 is 16 residues. The germline V gene has CDR1 DFQATT and CDR2 SNEGSKA (reference sequence). The CDR3 DNA follows: TGCAGTGCTAGAGATCGTCGACTAGCGGACTCTAGGGAGCAGTACTTC. Translation: CSARDRRLADSREQYF.

This clonotype has ten or more counts. The V and J genes are TRBV27 and TRBJ1-3; weak D call: TRBD1 (6 bases). The germline V gene encodes CDR1 MNHEY and CDR2 SMNVEV (reference sequence). The V end was cut by 6 bases, the J end by 2 bases, with 11 bases between. This CDR3 is built from 14 residues. The CDR3 loop reads CASSPDRTGNTIYF. The CDR3 bases are TGTGCCAGCAGCCCAGACAGGACTGGAAACACCATATATTTT.

The sample holds many counts of this clonotype. The chain joins TRBV3-1 to TRBJ2-3; the match to TRBD2 covers 10 bases. After removal of 3 bases from V and 4 bases from J, the junction contained 7 bases not matched to a gene. There are 16 residues in the CDR3. CDR1 LGHDT and CDR2 YNNKEL come from the germline V gene (reference sequence). The CDR3 sequence is CASSQSAGGLPDTQYF. For the CDR3, the DNA is TGTGCCAGCAGCCAGTCAGCGGGGGGGCTCCCAGATACGCAGTATTTT.

Worth noting for this clonotype: This may arise from a read error, as a much more abundant clone is one base away. The CDR3 spells CSARVPISRGGETLFF. The CDR3 DNA is TGCAGTGCTAGAGTTCCTATCTCCCGAGGTGGGGAAACACTGTTTTTT. V usage is TRBV20-1 and J usage is TRBJ1-4; D call uncertain. This CDR3 is built from 16 residues. Germline CDR1 DFQATT, CDR2 SNEGSKA (reference sequence).

This clonotype was seen at least ten times. This chain links TRBV20-1 with TRBJ2-5; no clear D. The CDR3 loop spans 14 amino acids. V was pared by 1 base and J by 1 base, with 10 bases between. In germline, CDR1 is DFQATT, CDR2 SNEGSKA (reference sequence). CDR3 coding DNA: TGCAGTGCTAGAGTCGTGGGCATCCAAGAGACCCAGTACTTC. Encoded protein: CSARVVGIQETQYF.

This clonotype was counted many times. This chain uses TRBV7-9 with TRBJ2-1; unclear D gene. The length of the CDR3 is 11 residues. Trimming cost V 5 bases and J 2 bases, with 1 base left between them. CDR1 is SEHNR and CDR2 is FQNEAQ in the germline V gene (reference sequence). The CDR3 region is CASSTYNEQFF. The CDR3 DNA sequence: TGTGCCAGCAGCACCTACAATGAGCAGTTCTTC.

This clonotype was picked up many times. The chain combines TRBV7-2 with TRBJ2-5; D tentatively reads TRBD1 or TRBD2 (5 bases each). From germline, CDR1 is SGHTA and CDR2 FQGNSA. The length of the CDR3 is 15 residues. The V end was cut by 5 bases, the J end by 2 bases, with 15 bases between. Written as DNA, the CDR3 is TGTGCCAGCAGCCCTTTCCGGGGCTATCAAGAGACCCAGTACTTC. As protein: CASSPFRGYQETQYF.

This clonotype appeared many times. The chain uses TRBV5-1 and TRBJ1-1, with D tentatively TRBD1 (5 bases). V lost 1 base and J 6 bases, leaving 13 bases between the germline ends. The V gene's germline CDR1 is SGHRS and CDR2 YFSETQ. The CDR3 loop spans 14 amino acids. CDR3 region: CASSLRRQGAEAFF. In nucleotides, the CDR3 is TGCGCCAGCAGCTTGAGGCGGCAGGGTGCTGAAGCTTTCTTT. The full variable domain, in which reference TRBV5-1 and TRBJ1-1 provide the parts outside the CDR3, is KAGVTQTPRYLIKTRGQQVTLSCSPISGHRSVSWYQQTPGQGLQFLFEYFSETQRNKGNFPGRFSGRQFSNSRSEMNVSTLELGDSALYLCASSLRRQGAEAFFGQGTRLTVV.

This clonotype was detected many times. The genes are TRBV6-1 and TRBJ1-2; 7 nucleotides line up with TRBD1. V shed 5 bases and J 7 bases; nucleotides not matched to a gene: 4. Germline loops: CDR1 MNHNS, CDR2 SASEGT. This CDR3 comprises 12 residues. The CDR3 sequence: CASSPTGAGYTF. The CDR3 DNA follows: TGTGCCAGCAGTCCAACAGGGGCTGGCTACACCTTC.

In this sample, this clonotype turned up many times. This rearrangement joins TRBV11-2 to TRBJ2-2; D remains unclear. V dropped 2 bases and J dropped 1 base, with 11 bases sitting between them. The germline V gene has CDR1 SGHAT and CDR2 FQNNGV. This CDR3 spans 16 amino acids. Here the CDR3 DNA reads TGTGCCAGCAGCTTACATACGGGCCAGAACACCGGGGAGCTGTTTTTT. This gives the protein CASSLHTGQNTGELFF.

This clonotype was found many times. V usage is TRBV20-1 and J usage is TRBJ2-1; D is undetermined. The CDR3 contains 15 residues. Trimming stripped 0 bases from V and 2 bases from J, with 11 bases between. The germline gives CDR1 DFQATT, CDR2 SNEGSKA (reference sequence). The CDR3 bases are TGCAGTGCTAGAGATCGCGCTGCCCCCTACAATGAGCAGTTCTTC. This translates into CSARDRAAPYNEQFF.

A word on this clonotype: This may arise from a read error, as a much more abundant clone is one base away. The chain carries TRBV20-1 and TRBJ1-2; D gene uncertain. V was shortened by 2 bases and J by 5 bases, with 15 bases between the two germline ends. The CDR3 has 14 residues. CDR1 and CDR2 (germline): DFQATT, SNEGSKA (reference sequence). CDR3 bases: TGCAGTGCTAGAAACCCTATCCTGGCATATGGCTACACCTTC. This codes for CSARNPILAYGYTF.

There are many counts of this clonotype. V usage is TRBV7-2 and J usage is TRBJ2-2, with D perhaps TRBD1 or TRBD2 (5 bases each). Trimming shortened V by 6 bases and J by 4 bases, and 15 bases separated the two germline ends. Germline CDR1 SGHTA, CDR2 FQGNSA. There are 15 residues in the CDR3. The CDR3 nucleotides read TGTGCCAGCAGACATGATTGGGGGAGCACCGGGGAGCTGTTTTTT. Its translation: CASRHDWGSTGELFF.

This clonotype occurred many times. CDR3 sequence (DNA): TGCGCCAGCAGCTTGGCGGGAGGGCCCTCAGATACGCAGTATTTT. It specifies CASSLAGGPSDTQYF. The chain employs TRBV5-1 and TRBJ2-3, with 8 bases fitting TRBD2. Germline V gene sequence: CDR1 SGHRS, CDR2 YFSETQ. V shed 0 bases and J 4 bases; nucleotides not matched to a gene: 4. This CDR3 is 15 amino acids long.

The rearrangement joins TRBV19 to TRBJ1-6; D remains ambiguous. This CDR3 has 15 residues. V was pared by 7 bases and J by 0 bases, with 10 bases between. The germline gives CDR1 LNHDA, CDR2 SQIVND (reference sequence). The CDR3 DNA follows: TGTGCCAGTAAGGGAGGAAGCTCCTATAATTCACCCCTCCACTTT. This translates into CASKGGSSYNSPLHF.